These 30 T cell receptor beta chains were sequenced from one sample in a study of T cells in Graves' hyperthyroidism and ophthalmopathy. Amplification of TCR beta CDR3 regions was performed using RNA transcripts as template. HTBI primers were used for first-round RT-PCR of the TCR CDR3. Via MiXCR, TCRdb re-called the multiplex PCR reads, giving one row per CDR3 protein. The table records 400,000 to 600,000 distinct CDR3 sequences, 15% to 20% of them present only once. Sequencing was performed on blood. These receptors were obtained from a woman in her thirties with Graves' ophthalmopathy.

The chain recombines TRBV10-3 with TRBJ1-5; D is unclear. Looked up from germline, CDR1 is ENHRY and CDR2 is SYGVKD. The CDR3 has 13 residues. V was pared by 9 bases and J by 4 bases, with 13 bases between. The CDR3 nucleotides are TGTGCCATTAGAGCGGCAGCTAATCAGCCCCAGCATTTT. As protein: CAIRAAANQPQHF.

Of note for this clonotype: A read error is possible here, since a much larger clone lies one base away. This chain joins TRBV30 and TRBJ2-7, with D tentatively TRBD1 (7 bases). The last part of the DNA fits TRBJ2-1 better; the J call may be wrong. Germline CDR1 reads GTSNPN; CDR2 reads SVGIG (reference sequence). The CDR3 has 14 residues. The DNA of the CDR3 is TGTGCCTGGAGGCGGGACAGCCTCTCCTACGAGCAGTTCTTC. It encodes CAWRRDSLSYEQFF.

This clonotype occurred many times. J is TRBJ2-3 and V is TRBV5-5; D is unresolved. V lost 5 bases to trimming and J lost 4 bases, with 11 bases between them. Per the germline V gene, CDR1 is SGHKS and CDR2 is YYEKEE (reference sequence). The CDR3 is 13 residues long. This CDR3 reads CASSPEGSDTQYF. The CDR3 nucleotides read TGTGCCAGCAGTCCAGAAGGTTCAGATACGCAGTATTTT. Full variable domain (rest looked up from reference TRBV5-5 and TRBJ2-3): DAGVTQSPTHLIKTRGQQVTLRCSPISGHKSVSWYQQVLGQGPQFIFQYYEKEERGRGNFPDRFSARQFPNYSSELNVNALLLGDSALYLCASSPEGSDTQYFGPGTRLTVL.

This clonotype was seen a few times. J is TRBJ2-2 and V is TRBV7-6; D ambiguous. V lost 1 base to trimming and J lost 4 bases, with 10 bases between them. The CDR3 extends over 15 amino acids. Germline loops: CDR1 SGHVS, CDR2 FNYEAQ. CDR3 bases: TGTGCCAGCAGCTTAGAAGGCGGCGGCACCGGGGAGCTGTTTTTT. It codes for CASSLEGGGTGELFF.

This clonotype has ten or more counts. This chain links TRBV20-1 with TRBJ1-3, with 9 bases that match TRBD1. J gave up 4 bases and V 6 bases, and 7 bases lay outside the gene matches. The CDR3 consists of 14 residues. Germline V CDR1 and CDR2: DFQATT, SNEGSKA (reference sequence). The CDR3 DNA is TGCAGTGCGACAAACAGGGGGCTGGGAAACACCATATATTTT. It yields the protein CSATNRGLGNTIYF.

This clonotype showed up many times. The chain has TRBV11-2 and TRBJ1-1, with D possibly TRBD1 on 5 matching bases. V lost 0 bases and J lost 0, with 17 bases in between. This CDR3 is built from 18 residues. CDR1 and CDR2 (germline): SGHAT, FQNNGV. The CDR3 DNA is TGTGCCAGCAGCTTAGAAGGAGGGGAGTCAATCCTGAACACTGAAGCTTTCTTT. Amino acid sequence: CASSLEGGESILNTEAFF.

This clonotype showed up just once. CDR3 region: CASSFGQLHGGYTF. CDR3 in DNA: TGTGCCAGCAGCTTTGGACAGCTCCACGGTGGCTACACCTTC. The chain couples TRBV7-4 to TRBJ1-2; TRBD1 might be the D (6 bases). Germline CDR1 SGHVT, CDR2 SQSDAQ. The V and J ends lost 3 bases and 7 bases respectively, with 15 bases between them. The CDR3 has 14 amino acids.

The chain joins TRBV20-1 to TRBJ1-2; D gene unclear. The germline gives CDR1 DFQATT, CDR2 SNEGSKA (reference sequence). The CDR3 is 14 residues long. V was pared by 4 bases and J by 7 bases, with 19 bases between. CDR3 DNA: TGCAGTGCTAATCCCTTACTCAGCGTCGGTGGCTACACCTTC. Its protein product is CSANPLLSVGGYTF.

In this sample, this clonotype turned up a few times. The chain couples TRBV2 to TRBJ2-2; 8 nucleotides line up with TRBD2. With V trimmed by 8 bases and J by 5 bases, 7 bases remained unmatched. Germline V gives CDR1 SNHLY, CDR2 FYNNEI. The CDR3 runs to 14 residues. The CDR3 nucleotides are TGTGCCAGCGACAGAGCGGGGGAAACCGGGGAGCTGTTTTTT. Translating gives CASDRAGETGELFF.

This clonotype was counted ten times or more. This chain links TRBV2 with TRBJ2-7; D might be TRBD1 or TRBD2, each matching 6 bases. CDR1 is SNHLY, CDR2 FYNNEI, per germline. The CDR3 loop spans 13 amino acids. V was cut by 0 bases and J by 5 bases, with 8 bases left in between. The CDR3 nucleotides are TGTGCCAGCAGTGAAGCGGGGGGCCACGAGCAGTACTTC. Translation gives CASSEAGGHEQYF.

With regard to this clonotype: A much bigger clone sits one base away, suggesting this may be a read error. The chain has TRBV9 and TRBJ2-2; possible D gene TRBD1, 5 bases. V gave up 4 bases and J gave up 0 bases, with 10 bases separating them. The CDR3 totals 15 residues. From germline, CDR1 is SGDLS and CDR2 YYNGEE. The CDR3 sequence: CASSLVQANTGELFF. In nucleotides, the CDR3 is TGTGCCAGCAGCTTAGTACAGGCGAACACCGGGGAGCTGTTTTTT.

This clonotype has only a few counts. V usage is TRBV27 and J usage is TRBJ2-7, with 8 bases identical to TRBD1. CDR3 length: 14 residues. Losses at the gene ends were 0 bases for V and 6 bases for J; bases not matched to a gene: 4. The germline V gene has CDR1 MNHEY and CDR2 SMNVEV (reference sequence). The CDR3 here is CASSLSAGGGEQYF. DNA for the CDR3: TGTGCCAGCAGTTTATCGGCAGGGGGCGGCGAGCAGTACTTC.

The chain has TRBV5-1 and TRBJ2-3; D is tentatively TRBD1 or TRBD2 (6 bases each). The CDR3 totals 15 residues. Germline CDR1 and CDR2: SGHRS and YFSETQ. Trimming left V 7 bases short and J 2 bases short, with 17 bases between. The CDR3 loop is CASGEGGLITDTQYF. The CDR3 DNA is TGCGCCAGCGGAGAAGGGGGGCTTATCACAGATACGCAGTATTTT.

This clonotype was recorded once. The genes are TRBV24-1 and TRBJ2-3, with TRBD1 matching 9 bases. CDR1 and CDR2 (germline): KGHDR, SFDVKD. The V gene end was trimmed by 7 bases and the J gene end by 6 bases; junction bases not matched to a gene: 13. This CDR3 has 16 amino acids. The CDR3: CATRGQGEANVDTQYF. Written as DNA, the CDR3 is TGTGCCACCAGGGGACAGGGAGAGGCGAACGTCGATACGCAGTATTTT.

This clonotype was seen ten or more times. This sequence joins TRBV7-8 and TRBJ2-1; no clear D gene. This CDR3 spans 17 amino acids. Trimming removed 3 bases from V and 3 bases from J, with 18 bases in between. Germline V gene lookup returns CDR1 SGHVS and CDR2 FQNEAQ. The DNA for the CDR3 is TGTGCCAGCAGCTTGAAAACCAAACTCAAACTCTACAATGAGCAGTTCTTC. Translating it yields CASSLKTKLKLYNEQFF.

This clonotype was found a few times. This sequence joins TRBV4-3 and TRBJ2-1, with D unresolved. Germline V CDR1 and CDR2: LGHNA, YSLEER. The CDR3 loop spans 12 amino acids. V lost 1 base to trimming and J lost 9 bases, with 7 bases between them. CDR3 coding DNA: TGCGCCAGCAGCCAAGTCAGAGGTGAGCAGTTCTTC. Amino acids: CASSQVRGEQFF.

This clonotype was counted many times. This sequence joins TRBV12-3 or TRBV12-4 and TRBJ2-7; 7 positions agree with TRBD1. After removal of 2 bases from V and 5 bases from J, the junction contained 6 bases not matched to a gene. CDR3 length: 14 residues. In DNA form, the CDR3 reads TGTGCCAGCAGTTTACGCGGCAGGGGGAACGAGCAGTACTTC. It is translated as CASSLRGRGNEQYF.

This clonotype was detected ten times or more. In nucleotides, the CDR3 is TGTGCCAGCAGTTTATGGGCCCTAGCGGGAGCGCGTGGGGAGACCCAGTACTTC. Translating gives CASSLWALAGARGETQYF. This rearrangement joins TRBV28 to TRBJ2-5; 10 positions agree with TRBD2. Germline V gives CDR1 MDHEN, CDR2 SYDVKM. The CDR3 covers 18 residues. The V segment lost 0 bases and the J segment 5 bases; nucleotides outside the gene matches: 12.

In regard to this clonotype: A much larger clone sits a single nucleotide away, making a read error possible. The J gene is TRBJ2-7, the V gene TRBV5-1; TRBD2 aligns across 13 bases. The CDR3 consists of 14 residues. In germline, CDR1 is SGHRS, CDR2 YFSETQ. With 5 bases clipped from V and 4 bases from J, the junction kept 3 bases outside the gene matches. The CDR3 DNA reads TGCGCCAGCAGGGGGACTAGCGGGGTGTACGAGCAGTACTTC. Encoded protein: CASRGTSGVYEQYF.

The chain combines TRBV20-1 with TRBJ2-1, with D maybe TRBD2 (6 bases). The CDR3 contains 13 residues. Germline loops: CDR1 DFQATT, CDR2 SNEGSKA (reference sequence). The V end lost 8 bases, the J end lost 10 bases, and 21 bases lay between the germline ends. DNA for the CDR3: TGCAGTAGCCCCGACACGGGAGTTCGAGAGCAGTTCTTC. Amino acid sequence: CSSPDTGVREQFF.

This clonotype was found many times. The chain uses TRBV3-1 and TRBJ2-2, with D perhaps matching TRBD2 (5 bases). V was shortened by 4 bases and J by 6 bases, with 21 bases between the two germline ends. CDR1 and CDR2 from the germline V gene are LGHDT and YNNKEL (reference sequence). The CDR3 sequence is 17 residues long. The CDR3 nucleotides read TGTGCCAGCAGCCCCTCTTTTAGAACTGAGGGATCCGGGGAGCTGTTTTTT. This codes for CASSPSFRTEGSGELFF.

This clonotype was observed a few times. The J gene is TRBJ1-6, the V gene TRBV10-3, with 10 bases that match TRBD1. This CDR3 region has 16 residues. Germline values: CDR1 ENHRY, CDR2 SYGVKD. Losses at the gene ends were 2 bases for V and 10 bases for J; bases not matched to a gene: 8. The CDR3 coding sequence is TGTGCCATCAGTGAGGGGACAGGGGATAATGGATCACCCCTCCACTTT. This translates into CAISEGTGDNGSPLHF.

Points on this clonotype: The germline gene is not matched at one end of the junction; a read error may be the cause. The J gene is TRBJ2-7, the V gene TRBV5-1; D is unresolved. The CDR3 length is 13 residues. Germline V CDR1 and CDR2: SGHRS, YFSETQ. The CDR3 is CASSLRRYYEQYF. CDR3 nucleotides: TGTGCCAGCAGCTTGCGTCGGTACTACGAGCAGTACTTC.

This clonotype was recorded many times. V usage is TRBV30 and J usage is TRBJ2-5; no reliable D call. The CDR3 loop spans 13 amino acids. Germline-derived CDR1 and CDR2 are GTSNPN and SVGIG (reference sequence). V lost 2 bases and J 4 bases, leaving 11 bases between the germline ends. This CDR3 reads CAWSWQSIETQYF. The CDR3, as DNA: TGTGCCTGGAGTTGGCAGTCCATAGAGACCCAGTACTTC.

The chain employs TRBV4-3 and TRBJ2-4; D is possibly TRBD1 or TRBD2 (5 bases each). The germline V gene has CDR1 LGHNA and CDR2 YSLEER. The CDR3 is made up of 18 amino acids. V was cut by 0 bases and J by 8 bases, with 23 bases left in between. The CDR3 loop reads CASSQDRGLKLDGYIQYF. The DNA of the CDR3 is TGCGCCAGCAGCCAAGATCGGGGCCTAAAGCTAGACGGATACATTCAGTACTTC.

A few counts support this clonotype. The rearrangement uses TRBV6-1 and TRBJ2-1; 8 nucleotides match TRBD1. The V and J ends lost 6 bases and 2 bases, in that order; junction bases with no gene match: 12. The CDR3 covers 17 residues. CDR1 and CDR2 from the germline V gene are MNHNS and SASEGT. CDR3 region: CASRRDRFWGPYNEQFF. CDR3 coding DNA: TGTGCCAGCAGGAGGGACAGGTTTTGGGGGCCCTACAATGAGCAGTTCTTC.

This clonotype was detected only a few times. This chain connects TRBV27 to TRBJ2-7; 9 nucleotides agree with TRBD1. Germline lookup yields CDR1 MNHEY and CDR2 SMNVEV (reference sequence). This CDR3 is 15 amino acids long. V dropped 5 bases and J dropped 3; count of bases not matched to a gene: 8. CDR3 residues: CASSPIGTGNYEQYF. In nucleotides, the CDR3 is TGTGCCAGCAGTCCGATCGGGACAGGGAACTACGAGCAGTACTTC.

There are a few counts of this clonotype. This chain joins TRBV20-1 and TRBJ2-5; D gene ambiguous. The CDR3 has 14 amino acids. Trimming shortened V by 1 base and J by 3 bases, and 12 bases separated the two germline ends. Germline lookup yields CDR1 DFQATT and CDR2 SNEGSKA (reference sequence). The CDR3 is CSARGYSHKETQYF. The CDR3 DNA follows: TGCAGTGCTAGAGGGTACAGCCACAAAGAGACCCAGTACTTC.

For this clonotype: This could be a read error, since a much larger clone is one nucleotide away. The conserved closing phenylalanine or tryptophan is absent in this CDR3, likely reflecting a read error. The chain employs TRBV20-1 and TRBJ2-1; 11 bases agree with TRBD2. Germline trimming cut 5 bases from V and 8 bases from J; bases unmatched to any gene: 11. The CDR3 contains 15 residues. In germline, CDR1 is DFQATT, CDR2 SNEGSKA (reference sequence). The chain's CDR3 is CSAGGIAGGPYEQFS. The CDR3 coding sequence is TGCAGTGCTGGGGGAATAGCGGGAGGGCCCTATGAGCAGTTCTCC.

The chain combines TRBV4-3 with TRBJ1-2; D call uncertain. CDR3 length: 16 amino acids. Between the trimmed V and J ends, which lost 1 base and 0 bases, there was a span of 12 bases. CDR1 and CDR2 from the germline V gene are LGHNA and YSLEER. CDR3 bases: TGCGCCAGCAGCCAAGGTTCATTCGGGGCTAACTATGGCTACACCTTC. As protein: CASSQGSFGANYGYTF.